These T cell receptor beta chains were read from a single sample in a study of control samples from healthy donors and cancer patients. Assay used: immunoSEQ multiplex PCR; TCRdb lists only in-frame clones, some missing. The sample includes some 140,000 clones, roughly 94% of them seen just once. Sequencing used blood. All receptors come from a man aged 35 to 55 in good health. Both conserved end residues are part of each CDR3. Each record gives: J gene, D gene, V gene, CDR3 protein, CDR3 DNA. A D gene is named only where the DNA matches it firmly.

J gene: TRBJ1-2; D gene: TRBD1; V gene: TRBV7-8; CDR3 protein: CASSFPRDRAKTNYGYTF; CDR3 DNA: TGTGCCAGCAGCTTCCCCCGGGACAGGGCTAAAACTAACTATGGCTACACCTTC
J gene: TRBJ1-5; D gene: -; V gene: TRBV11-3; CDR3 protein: CASSPVEFDGGDQPQHF; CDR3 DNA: TGTGCCAGCAGCCCCGTTGAATTCGATGGGGGGGATCAGCCCCAGCATTTT
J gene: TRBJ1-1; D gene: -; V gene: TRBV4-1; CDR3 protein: CASSQVGVTEAFF; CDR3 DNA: TGCGCCAGCAGCCAAGTCGGAGTGACTGAAGCTTTCTTT
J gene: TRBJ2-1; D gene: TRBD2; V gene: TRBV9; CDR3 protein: CASSVRRGVIPDYNEQFF; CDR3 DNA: TGTGCCAGCAGCGTCCGACGGGGGGTAATCCCGGACTACAATGAGCAGTTCTTC
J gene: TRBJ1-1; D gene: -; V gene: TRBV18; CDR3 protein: CASSPQVNTEAFF; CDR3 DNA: TGTGCCAGCTCCCCACAGGTAAACACTGAAGCTTTCTTT
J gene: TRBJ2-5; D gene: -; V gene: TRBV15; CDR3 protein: CATSRDRRETQYF; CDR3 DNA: TGTGCCACCAGCAGAGATAGGCGGGAGACCCAGTACTTC
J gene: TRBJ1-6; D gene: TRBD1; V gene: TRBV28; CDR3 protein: CASSFGDRFNSPLHF; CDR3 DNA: TGTGCCAGCAGTTTCGGGGACAGGTTTAATTCACCCCTCCACTTT
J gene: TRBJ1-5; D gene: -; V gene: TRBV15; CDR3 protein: CATSRDHGWGQPQHF; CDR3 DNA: TGTGCCACCAGCAGAGACCACGGATGGGGTCAGCCCCAGCATTTT
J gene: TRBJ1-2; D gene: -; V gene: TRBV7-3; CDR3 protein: CASSLEGGYGYTF; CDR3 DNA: TGTGCCAGCAGCTTAGAGGGGGGTTATGGCTACACCTTC
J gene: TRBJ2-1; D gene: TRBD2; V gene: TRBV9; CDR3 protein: CASSVSSPSTSVSYNEQFF; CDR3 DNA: TGTGCCAGCAGCGTATCCAGCCCCTCGACTAGCGTCTCCTACAATGAGCAGTTCTTC
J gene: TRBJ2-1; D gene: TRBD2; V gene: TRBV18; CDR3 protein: CASSPSRGGNEQFF; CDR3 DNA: TGTGCCAGCTCCCCATCCCGGGGGGGCAATGAGCAGTTCTTC
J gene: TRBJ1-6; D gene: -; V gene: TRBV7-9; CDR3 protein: CASSRDRNNSPLHF; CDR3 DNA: TGTGCCAGCAGCCGCGACAGGAATAATTCACCCCTCCACTTT
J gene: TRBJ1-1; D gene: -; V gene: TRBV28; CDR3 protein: CAGTSSGGGTTEAFF; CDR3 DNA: TGTGCCGGCACCTCTAGCGGGGGAGGCACCACTGAAGCTTTCTTT
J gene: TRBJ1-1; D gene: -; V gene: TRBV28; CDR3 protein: CASSPLLMNTEAFF; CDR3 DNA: TGTGCCAGCAGTCCTCTGCTTATGAACACTGAAGCTTTCTTT
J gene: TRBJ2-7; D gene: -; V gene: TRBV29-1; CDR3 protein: CSVGAGAGEQYF; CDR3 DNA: TGCAGCGTTGGGGCAGGGGCTGGGGAGCAGTACTTC
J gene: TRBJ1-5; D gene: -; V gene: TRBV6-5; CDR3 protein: CASSSGKNQPQHF; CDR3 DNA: TGTGCCAGCAGTTCAGGGAAGAATCAGCCCCAGCATTTT
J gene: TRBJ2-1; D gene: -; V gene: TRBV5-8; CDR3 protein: CASSLIRAYNEQFF; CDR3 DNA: TGTGCCAGCAGCTTGATCCGGGCTTACAATGAGCAGTTCTTC